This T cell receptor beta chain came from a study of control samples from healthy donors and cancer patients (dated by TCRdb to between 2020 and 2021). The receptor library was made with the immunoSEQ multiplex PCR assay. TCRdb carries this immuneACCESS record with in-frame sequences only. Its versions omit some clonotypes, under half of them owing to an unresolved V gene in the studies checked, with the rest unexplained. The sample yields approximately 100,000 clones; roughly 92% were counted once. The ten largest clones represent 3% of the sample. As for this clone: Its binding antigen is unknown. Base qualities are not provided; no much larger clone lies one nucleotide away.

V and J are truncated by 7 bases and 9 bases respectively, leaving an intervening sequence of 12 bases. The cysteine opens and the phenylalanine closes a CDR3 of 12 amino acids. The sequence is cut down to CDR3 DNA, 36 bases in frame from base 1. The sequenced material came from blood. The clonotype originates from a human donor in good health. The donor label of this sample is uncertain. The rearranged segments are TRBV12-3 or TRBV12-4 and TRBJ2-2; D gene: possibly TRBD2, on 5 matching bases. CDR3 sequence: CASTNSGRELFF. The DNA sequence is TGTGCCAGCACCAACAGCGGCCGGGAGCTGTTTTTT.